Following are 16 T cell receptor beta chains from one sample sequenced in a study of cytomegalovirus exposure and HLA in healthy donors (TCRdb year 2017). Library preparation employed the immunoSEQ multiplex PCR assay. A mixture of 60 forward primers for TCR Vbeta segments and 13 reverse primers for TCR Jbeta segments was used in the multiplex PCR. This immuneACCESS table, as held by TCRdb, lists in-frame sequences with V and J called but not all clones. Of the missing ones, under half trace to an unresolved V gene in checked studies; the others have no known cause. Within this sample are 200,000 to 250,000 clones, with more than 85% of them counted one time only. The ten largest clonotypes hold about 1% of the sample. Sequenced material: PBMCs. These receptors all come from a woman under 30 in good health and CMV-seronegative.

The chain uses TRBV29-1 and TRBJ1-2; D gene unclear. V was pared by 4 bases and J by 4 bases, with 7 bases between. The CDR3 is made up of 11 amino acids. Germline lookup yields CDR1 SQVTM and CDR2 ANQGSEA. This chain's CDR3 is CSVVAGYGYTF. The CDR3 region has the DNA TGCAGCGTTGTCGCGGGCTATGGCTACACCTTC. Supplemented by reference TRBV29-1 and TRBJ1-2, the full variable domain reads SAVISQKPSRDICQRGTSLTIQCQVDSQVTMMFWYRQQPGQSLTLIATANQGSEATYESGFVIDKFPISRPNLTFSTLTVSNMSPEDSSIYLCSVVAGYGYTFGSGTRLTVV.

This clone was seen a handful of times. The rearrangement links TRBV30 to TRBJ1-2; D gene ambiguous. Germline V lookup: CDR1 GTSNPN, CDR2 SVGIG (reference sequence). CDR3 length: 15 amino acids. The V end was cut by 0 bases, the J end by 8 bases, with 19 bases between. CDR3 in amino acids: CAWSVLTTRLEGYTF. CDR3 DNA sequence: TGTGCCTGGAGTGTACTGACTACCCGCCTCGAGGGCTACACCTTC.

The chain couples TRBV7-2 to TRBJ2-3; D perhaps matches TRBD2 (5 bases). Deletions cut 1 base from V and 3 bases from J, with 14 bases between. Germline CDR1 is SGHTA and CDR2 is FQGNSA. The CDR3 totals 16 residues. CDR3 amino acids: CASSLDSSLSTDTQYF. CDR3 nucleotide sequence: TGTGCCAGCAGCTTAGACTCTAGCCTCAGTACAGATACGCAGTATTTT. Combining the CDR3 with reference TRBV7-2 and TRBJ2-3 gives the whole variable domain GAGVSQSPSNKVTEKGKDVELRCDPISGHTALYWYRQSLGQGLEFLIYFQGNSAPDKSGLPSDRFSAERTGGSVSTLTIQRTQQEDSAVYLCASSLDSSLSTDTQYFGPGTRLTVL.

This chain links TRBV9 with TRBJ2-3; weak D call: TRBD2 (6 bases). Trimming took off 4 bases at V and 5 bases at J, with 11 bases between the two ends. The CDR3 length is 13 residues. CDR1 is SGDLS, CDR2 YYNGEE, per germline. Here the CDR3 DNA reads TGTGCCAGCAGCATCGGAGGGGAAGATACGCAGTATTTT. Its protein is CASSIGGEDTQYF.

This chain links TRBV5-1 with TRBJ1-5, with a possible D match to TRBD1 (6 bases). This CDR3 spans 15 amino acids. V shed 0 bases and J shed 2 bases, with 9 bases lying between them. CDR1 is SGHRS, CDR2 YFSETQ, per germline. This CDR3 is CASSLAPGGNQPQHF. As DNA, the CDR3 is TGCGCCAGCAGCTTGGCCCCAGGGGGCAATCAGCCCCAGCATTTT.

This clone was counted once. The chain joins TRBV7-9 to TRBJ2-1; 10 bases are shared with TRBD2. V was pared by 2 bases and J by 10 bases, with 20 bases of the junction left unmatched. This CDR3 spans 19 amino acids. From germline, CDR1 is SEHNR and CDR2 FQNEAQ (reference sequence). CDR3 coding DNA: TGTGCCAGCAGCTTACCTCGAACTAGCGGGACCGGAGGATACGGGGAGCAGTTCTTC. Translated, it gives CASSLPRTSGTGGYGEQFF.

The V call is TRBV27, the J call TRBJ1-1; the D is unclear. This CDR3 comprises 13 residues. V was pared by 0 bases and J by 5 bases, with 7 bases between. The V gene's germline CDR1 is MNHEY and CDR2 SMNVEV (reference sequence). The DNA of the CDR3 is TGTGCCAGCAGTTTATCGGTGCGGACTGAAGCTTTCTTT. This gives the protein CASSLSVRTEAFF.

The gene calls are TRBV9 and TRBJ2-7, with 9 bases that match TRBD1. Trimming at V came to 0 bases and at J to 0 bases, leaving 4 bases not matched to a gene. Germline CDR1 reads SGDLS; CDR2 reads YYNGEE. CDR3 length: 16 residues. In DNA, the CDR3 is TGTGCCAGCAGCGTAGCTCGGGACAGGGCCTCCTACGAGCAGTACTTC. This gives the protein CASSVARDRASYEQYF.

The chain is built from TRBV29-1 and TRBJ1-2, with D possibly matching TRBD1 (6 bases). V lost 7 bases and J 2 bases, leaving 20 bases between the germline ends. This CDR3 is 15 amino acids long. Per the germline V gene, CDR1 is SQVTM and CDR2 is ANQGSEA. The CDR3 DNA reads TGCAGCGCCGCTAGCCCCAGGGGTGCCAACTATGGCTACACCTTC. It is translated as CSAASPRGANYGYTF.

The J gene is TRBJ1-2, the V gene TRBV5-1; TRBD1 agrees at 7 bases. The CDR3 extends over 16 amino acids. The V segment lost 4 bases and the J segment 4 bases; nucleotides outside the gene matches: 13. Germline V gene lookup returns CDR1 SGHRS and CDR2 YFSETQ. CDR3 in DNA: TGCGCCAGCAGCCCAGGGACAGCCACCATCTCCTATGGCTACACCTTC. Amino acids: CASSPGTATISYGYTF.

J is TRBJ1-2 and V is TRBV7-8; D unclear. Germline loops: CDR1 SGHVS, CDR2 FQNEAQ. V dropped 1 base and J dropped 6 bases, with 15 bases sitting between them. The CDR3 spans 15 residues. In nucleotides, the CDR3 is TGTGCCAGCAGCTTAGACGACACAGTATCAGATGGCTACACCTTC. It encodes CASSLDDTVSDGYTF.

The CDR3 protein is CASSLSVPGHATSGNTIYF. DNA for the CDR3: TGTGCCAGCTCACTAAGCGTTCCGGGACATGCAACCTCTGGAAACACCATATATTTT. This chain joins TRBV18 and TRBJ1-3; perhaps TRBD1 as D (6 bases). Trimming took 4 bases from V and 0 from J, leaving 22 bases between them. The CDR3 consists of 19 residues. CDR1 and CDR2 (germline): KGHSH, LQKENI.

This clone occurred a few times. This chain connects TRBV4-1 to TRBJ2-2, with D hard to call. This CDR3 is built from 14 residues. With 0 bases removed from V and 1 base from J, the gap between germline ends came to 3 bases. Germline V gene sequence: CDR1 MGHRA, CDR2 YSYEKL. The CDR3 coding sequence is TGCGCCAGCAGCCAAGATAAGAACACCGGGGAGCTGTTTTTT. Translation: CASSQDKNTGELFF.

The CDR3 protein is CASSNLGGFRGKGAFF. In DNA form, the CDR3 reads TGTGCCAGCAGCAATTTGGGAGGGTTCAGAGGAAAGGGTGCTTTCTTT. The chain links TRBV21-1 to TRBJ1-1. TRBV21-1 is tagged as a pseudogene. The CDR3 length is 16 residues.

This chain links TRBV2 with TRBJ1-1; 9 bases fit TRBD1. The trim removed 6 bases at V and 3 bases at J, leaving 2 bases unmatched. Germline V gives CDR1 SNHLY, CDR2 FYNNEI. The CDR3 covers 13 residues. The CDR3 bases are TGTGCCAGCAGGCGGGACAGGGACACTGAAGCTTTCTTT. Residues: CASRRDRDTEAFF.

The chain combines TRBV27 with TRBJ2-1; 11 bases agree with TRBD1. The germline CDR1 and CDR2 sequences are MNHEY and SMNVEV (reference sequence). This CDR3 spans 14 amino acids. The V segment lost 6 bases and the J segment 5 bases; nucleotides outside the gene matches: 3. The DNA of the CDR3 is TGTGCCAGCAGAGGACAGGGGGCAAACAATGAGCAGTTCTTC. Residues: CASRGQGANNEQFF.